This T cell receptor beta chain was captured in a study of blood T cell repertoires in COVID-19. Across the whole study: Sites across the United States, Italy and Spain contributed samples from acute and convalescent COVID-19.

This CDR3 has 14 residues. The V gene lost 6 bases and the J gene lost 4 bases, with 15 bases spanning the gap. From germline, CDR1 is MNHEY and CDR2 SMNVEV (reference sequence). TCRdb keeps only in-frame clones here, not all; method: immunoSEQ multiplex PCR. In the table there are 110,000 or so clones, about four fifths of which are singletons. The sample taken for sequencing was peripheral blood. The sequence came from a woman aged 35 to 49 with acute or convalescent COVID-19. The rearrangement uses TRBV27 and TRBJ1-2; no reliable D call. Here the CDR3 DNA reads TGTGCCAGCAGGCCTCCTGGGCTCGGCTATGGCTACACCTTC. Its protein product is CASRPPGLGYGYTF.